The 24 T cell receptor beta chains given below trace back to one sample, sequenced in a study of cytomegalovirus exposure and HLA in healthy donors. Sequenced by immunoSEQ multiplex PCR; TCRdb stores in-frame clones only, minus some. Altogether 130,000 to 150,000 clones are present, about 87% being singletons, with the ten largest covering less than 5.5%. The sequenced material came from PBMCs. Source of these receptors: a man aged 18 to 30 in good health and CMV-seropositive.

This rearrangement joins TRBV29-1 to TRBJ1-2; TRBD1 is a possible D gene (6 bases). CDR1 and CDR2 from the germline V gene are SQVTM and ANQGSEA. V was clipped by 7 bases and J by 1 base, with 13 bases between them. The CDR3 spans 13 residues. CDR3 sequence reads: CSAQGTDNYGYTF. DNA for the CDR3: TGCAGCGCCCAGGGGACGGATAACTATGGCTACACCTTC. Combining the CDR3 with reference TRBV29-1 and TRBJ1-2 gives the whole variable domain SAVISQKPSRDICQRGTSLTIQCQVDSQVTMMFWYRQQPGQSLTLIATANQGSEATYESGFVIDKFPISRPNLTFSTLTVSNMSPEDSSIYLCSAQGTDNYGYTFGSGTRLTVV.

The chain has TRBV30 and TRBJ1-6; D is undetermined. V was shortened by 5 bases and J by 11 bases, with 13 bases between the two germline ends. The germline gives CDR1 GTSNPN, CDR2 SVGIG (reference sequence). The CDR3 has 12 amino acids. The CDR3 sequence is CAWGPDLPPLHF. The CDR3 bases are TGTGCCTGGGGGCCCGATTTACCACCCCTCCACTTT.

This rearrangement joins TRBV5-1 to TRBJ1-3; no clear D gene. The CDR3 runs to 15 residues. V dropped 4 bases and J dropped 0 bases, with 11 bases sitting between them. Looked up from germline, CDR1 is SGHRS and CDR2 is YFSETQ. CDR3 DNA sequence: TGCGCCAGCAGCATCACAGCCAGCTCTGGAAACACCATATATTTT. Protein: CASSITASSGNTIYF.

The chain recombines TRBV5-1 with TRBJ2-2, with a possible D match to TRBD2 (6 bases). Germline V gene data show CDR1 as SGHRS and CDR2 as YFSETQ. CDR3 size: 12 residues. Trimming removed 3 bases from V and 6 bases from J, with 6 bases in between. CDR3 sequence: CASSSGAGELFF. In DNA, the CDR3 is TGCGCCAGCAGCTCGGGGGCCGGGGAGCTGTTTTTT.

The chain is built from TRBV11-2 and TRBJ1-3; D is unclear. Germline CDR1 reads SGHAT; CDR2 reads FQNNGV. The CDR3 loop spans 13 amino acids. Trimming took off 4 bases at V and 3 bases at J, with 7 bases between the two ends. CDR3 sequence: CASSSAGGNTIYF. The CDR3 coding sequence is TGTGCCAGCAGCTCGGCAGGTGGAAACACCATATATTTT.

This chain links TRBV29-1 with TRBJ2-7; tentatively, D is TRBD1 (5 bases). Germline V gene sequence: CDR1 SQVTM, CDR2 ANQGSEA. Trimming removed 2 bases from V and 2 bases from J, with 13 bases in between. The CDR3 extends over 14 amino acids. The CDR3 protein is CSVESGQGPYEQYF. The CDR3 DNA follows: TGCAGCGTTGAAAGTGGCCAGGGCCCCTACGAGCAGTACTTC.

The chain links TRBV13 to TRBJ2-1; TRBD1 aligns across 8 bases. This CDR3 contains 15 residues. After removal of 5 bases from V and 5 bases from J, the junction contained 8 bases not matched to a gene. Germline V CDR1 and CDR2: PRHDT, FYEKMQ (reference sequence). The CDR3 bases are TGTGCCAGCAGCCCCTTGCAGGGGGCCAACAATGAGCAGTTCTTC. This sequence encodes CASSPLQGANNEQFF.

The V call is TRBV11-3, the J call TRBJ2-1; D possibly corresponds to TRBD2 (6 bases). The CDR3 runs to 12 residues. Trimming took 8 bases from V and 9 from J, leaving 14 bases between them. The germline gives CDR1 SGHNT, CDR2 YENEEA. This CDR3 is CASSQTSSEQFF. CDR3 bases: TGTGCCAGCTCCCAGACTAGTTCTGAGCAGTTCTTC.

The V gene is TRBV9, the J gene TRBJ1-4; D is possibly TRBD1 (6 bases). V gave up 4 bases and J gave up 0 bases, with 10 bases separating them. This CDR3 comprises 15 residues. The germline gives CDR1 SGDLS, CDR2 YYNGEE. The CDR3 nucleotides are TGTGCCAGCAGCCTGGGGGCGGCAACTAATGAAAAACTGTTTTTT. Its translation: CASSLGAATNEKLFF.

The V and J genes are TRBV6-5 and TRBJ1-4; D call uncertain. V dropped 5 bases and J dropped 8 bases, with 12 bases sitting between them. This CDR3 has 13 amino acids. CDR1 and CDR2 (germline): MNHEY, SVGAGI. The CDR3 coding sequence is TGTGCCAGCAGTCCCCTAGGTGGGGAAAAACTGTTTTTT. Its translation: CASSPLGGEKLFF.

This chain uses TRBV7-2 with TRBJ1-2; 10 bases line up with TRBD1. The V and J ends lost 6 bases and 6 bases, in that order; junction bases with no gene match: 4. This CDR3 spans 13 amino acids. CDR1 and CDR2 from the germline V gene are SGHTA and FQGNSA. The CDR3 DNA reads TGTGCCAGCAGGTTGACAGGGGGCAATGGCTACACCTTC. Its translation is CASRLTGGNGYTF.

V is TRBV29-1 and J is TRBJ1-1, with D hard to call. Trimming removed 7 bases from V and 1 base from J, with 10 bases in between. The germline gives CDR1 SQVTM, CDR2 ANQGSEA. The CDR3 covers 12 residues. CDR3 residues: CSAPHGNTEAFF. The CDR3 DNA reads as TGCAGCGCCCCCCACGGGAACACTGAAGCTTTCTTT. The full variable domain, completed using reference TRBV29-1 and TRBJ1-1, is SAVISQKPSRDICQRGTSLTIQCQVDSQVTMMFWYRQQPGQSLTLIATANQGSEATYESGFVIDKFPISRPNLTFSTLTVSNMSPEDSSIYLCSAPHGNTEAFFGQGTRLTVV.

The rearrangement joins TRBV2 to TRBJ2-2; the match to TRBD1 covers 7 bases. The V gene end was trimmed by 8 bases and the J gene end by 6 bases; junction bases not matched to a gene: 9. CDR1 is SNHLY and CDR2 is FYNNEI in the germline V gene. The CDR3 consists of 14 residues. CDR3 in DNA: TGTGCCAGCCGACAGGGACGGTGGTCCGGGGAGCTGTTTTTT. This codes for CASRQGRWSGELFF.

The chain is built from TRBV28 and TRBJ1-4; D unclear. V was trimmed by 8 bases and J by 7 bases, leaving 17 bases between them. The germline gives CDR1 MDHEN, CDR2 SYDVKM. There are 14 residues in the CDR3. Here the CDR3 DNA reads TGTGCCAGCTCCAGGCCACGGGGAGGTGAAAAACTGTTTTTT. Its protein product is CASSRPRGGEKLFF.

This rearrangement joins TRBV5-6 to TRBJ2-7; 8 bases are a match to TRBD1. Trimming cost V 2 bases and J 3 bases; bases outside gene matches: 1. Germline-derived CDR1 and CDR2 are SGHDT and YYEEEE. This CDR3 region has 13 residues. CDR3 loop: CASSLQGVYEQYF. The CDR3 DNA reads TGTGCCAGCAGCTTACAGGGGGTCTACGAGCAGTACTTC.

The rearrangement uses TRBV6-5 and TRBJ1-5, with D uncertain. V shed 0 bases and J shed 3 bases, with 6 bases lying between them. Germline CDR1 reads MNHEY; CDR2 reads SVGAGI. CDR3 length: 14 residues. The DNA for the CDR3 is TGTGCCAGCAGTTACTCAACTGACAATCAGCCCCAGCATTTT. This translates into CASSYSTDNQPQHF.

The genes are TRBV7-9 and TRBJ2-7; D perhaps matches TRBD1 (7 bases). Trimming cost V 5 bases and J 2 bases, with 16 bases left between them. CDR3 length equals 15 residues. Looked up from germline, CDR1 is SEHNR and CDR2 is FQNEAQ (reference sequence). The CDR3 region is CASSPQGGRPYEQYF. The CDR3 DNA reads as TGTGCCAGCAGCCCGCAGGGGGGCCGGCCCTACGAGCAGTACTTC.

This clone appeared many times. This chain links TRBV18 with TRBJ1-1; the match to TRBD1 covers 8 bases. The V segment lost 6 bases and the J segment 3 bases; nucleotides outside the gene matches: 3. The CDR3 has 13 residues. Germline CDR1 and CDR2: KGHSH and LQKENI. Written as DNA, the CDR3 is TGTGCCAGCTCCCCGACAGGGGACACTGAAGCTTTCTTT. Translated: CASSPTGDTEAFF.

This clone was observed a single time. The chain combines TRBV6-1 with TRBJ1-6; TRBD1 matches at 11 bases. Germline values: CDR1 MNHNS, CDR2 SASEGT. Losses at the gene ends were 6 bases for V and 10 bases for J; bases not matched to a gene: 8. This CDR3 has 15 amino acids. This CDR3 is CASSRDRGARSPLHF. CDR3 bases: TGTGCCAGCAGCAGGGACAGGGGGGCGAGGTCACCCCTCCACTTT.

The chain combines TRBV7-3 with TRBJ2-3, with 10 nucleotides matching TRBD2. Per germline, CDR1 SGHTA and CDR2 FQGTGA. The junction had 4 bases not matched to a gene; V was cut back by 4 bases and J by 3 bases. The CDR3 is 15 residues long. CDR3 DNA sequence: TGTGCCAGCAGCTCTCCGGGACTAGCGACAGATACGCAGTATTTT. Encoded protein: CASSSPGLATDTQYF. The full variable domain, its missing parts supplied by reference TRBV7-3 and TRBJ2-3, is GAGVSQTPSNKVTEKGKYVELRCDPISGHTALYWYRQSLGQGPEFLIYFQGTGAADDSGLPNDRFFAVRPEGSVSTLKIQRTERGDSAVYLCASSSPGLATDTQYFGPGTRLTVL.

CDR3 residues: CASSLAGNQETQYF. The CDR3 DNA sequence: TGTGCCAGCAGCTTAGCGGGCAACCAAGAGACCCAGTACTTC. The V gene is TRBV7-2, the J gene TRBJ2-5; D gene unclear. Looked up from germline, CDR1 is SGHTA and CDR2 is FQGNSA. V lost 0 bases, J lost 0 bases, and 5 bases lay in between. The CDR3 length is 14 residues.

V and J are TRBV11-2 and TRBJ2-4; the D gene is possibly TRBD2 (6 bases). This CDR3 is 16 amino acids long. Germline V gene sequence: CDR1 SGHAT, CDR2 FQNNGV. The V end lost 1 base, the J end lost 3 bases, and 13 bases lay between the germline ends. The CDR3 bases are TGTGCCAGCAGCTTAGCGCAGCGGGTGGACAAAAACATTCAGTACTTC. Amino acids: CASSLAQRVDKNIQYF.

The CDR3 DNA reads TGTGCCAGCAGCATACAGGGAGTTAACTATGGCTACACCTTC. It translates to CASSIQGVNYGYTF. J is TRBJ1-2 and V is TRBV7-9; possible D gene TRBD1, 6 bases. Between the trimmed V and J ends, which lost 5 bases and 1 base, there was a span of 11 bases. Germline V CDR1 and CDR2: SEHNR, FQNEAQ (reference sequence). This CDR3 has 14 amino acids.

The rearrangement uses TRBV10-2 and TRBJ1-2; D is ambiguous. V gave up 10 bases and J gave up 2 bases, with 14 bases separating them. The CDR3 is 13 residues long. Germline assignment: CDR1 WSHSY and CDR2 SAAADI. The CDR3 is CATLRMGNYGYTF. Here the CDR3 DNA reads TGCGCCACCCTTCGGATGGGCAACTATGGCTACACCTTC.